A selection of T cell receptor beta chains follows, all from one sample in a study of regulatory T cells in long-lasting Graves disease. MiXCR, run by TCRdb on the multiplex PCR reads, gives a single entry per CDR3 protein. Of over 650,000 distinct CDR3 sequences listed, 30% are singletons. This specimen consisted of peripheral blood mononuclear cells (PBMCs), obtained when the disease was refractory, from a patient treated with antithyroid drugs. These receptors were taken from a female donor with Graves disease. Each CDR3 is given with its conserved first and last residue. Each record gives: J gene, CDR3 length, V gene, D gene, clone size, CDR3 protein, CDR3 DNA. The D gene is left open where the match is weak. Size is omitted from some rows. Given values are once, few, many or a class for expanded clones.

TRBJ2-5	14	TRBV5-6	NA	many	CASSLVGQQETQYF	TGTGCCAGCAGCTTGGTGGGACAACAAGAGACCCAGTACTTC
TRBJ2-7	14	TRBV12-3/TRBV12-4	NA	NA	CASSLRGRTYEQYF	TGTGCCAGCAGTTTAAGGGGGAGGACCTACGAGCAGTACTTC
TRBJ1-3	14	TRBV28	NA	NA	CASSPGISGNTIYF	TGTGCCAGCAGCCCCGGGATCTCTGGAAACACCATATATTTT
TRBJ1-2	13	TRBV6-1	NA	many	CASSDGRGYGYTF	TGTGCCAGCAGTGATGGACGAGGCTATGGCTACACCTTC
TRBJ1-1	14	TRBV12-5	NA	few	CASGLLSRVTEAFF	TGTGCTAGTGGTTTGCTAAGCCGGGTCACTGAAGCTTTCTTT
TRBJ1-3	12	TRBV30	NA	NA	CAWSPSGNTIYF	TGTGCCTGGAGCCCCTCTGGAAACACCATATATTTT
TRBJ1-5	14	TRBV2	NA	NA	CASTPDRFYQPQHF	TGTGCCAGCACCCCCGACAGGTTTTATCAGCCCCAGCATTTT
TRBJ1-2	15	TRBV7-9	NA	NA	CASSPGTAILYGYTF	TGTGCCAGCAGCCCGGGGACCGCAATTCTCTATGGCTACACCTTC
TRBJ1-1	14	TRBV28	NA	NA	CASREYREDTEAFF	TGTGCCAGCCGGGAGTACAGGGAGGACACTGAAGCTTTCTTT
TRBJ2-5	15	TRBV7-9	NA	few	CASSLHGRGLETQYF	TGTGCCAGCAGCTTACACGGGCGAGGTCTGGAGACCCAGTACTTC
TRBJ2-7	13	TRBV6-1	TRBD1	few	CASSGTGKYEQYF	TGTGCCAGCAGTGGGACAGGGAAATACGAGCAGTACTTC
TRBJ1-5	16	TRBV10-3	NA	many	CAISVGVGEGNQPQHF	TGTGCCATCAGTGTTGGTGTCGGAGAAGGCAATCAGCCCCAGCATTTT
TRBJ1-4	14	TRBV2	TRBD1	many	CASSKQGAQEKLFF	TGTGCCAGCAGTAAACAGGGGGCTCAAGAAAAACTGTTTTTT
TRBJ2-3	15	TRBV27	TRBD2	few	CASSGISGPRDTQYF	TGTGCCAGCAGTGGAATTAGCGGGCCCAGGGATACGCAGTATTTT
TRBJ2-4	17	TRBV30	TRBD2	NA	CAWSVAGEIRVKNIQYF	TGTGCCTGGAGTGTTGCGGGAGAGATACGGGTCAAAAACATTCAGTACTTC
TRBJ1-4	13	TRBV6-1	NA	many	CASSRDINEKLFF	TGTGCCAGCAGTCGGGACATTAATGAAAAACTGTTTTTT
TRBJ1-2	16	TRBV7-9	NA	NA	CASSLALGRANYGYTF	TGTGCCAGCAGCTTAGCTCTGGGACGAGCTAACTATGGCTACACCTTC
TRBJ1-1	14	TRBV2	NA	many	CASRSGALNTEAFF	TGTGCCAGCAGGTCGGGGGCCCTGAACACTGAAGCTTTCTTT
TRBJ2-5	15	TRBV18	TRBD2	NA	CASSLLSGDQETQYF	TGTGCCAGCTCACTTCTTAGCGGGGACCAAGAGACCCAGTACTTC
TRBJ1-5	14	TRBV9	NA	few	CASSVEQGGQPQHF	TGTGCCAGCAGCGTAGAACAGGGTGGACAGCCCCAGCATTTT
TRBJ2-6	19	TRBV6-2/TRBV6-3	TRBD2	few	CASSYSPLAGGPGANVLTF	TGTGCCAGCAGTTACTCCCCACTAGCGGGAGGGCCTGGGGCCAACGTCCTGACTTTC
TRBJ1-1	16	TRBV6-1	NA	NA	CASSEDLWGGDTEAFF	TGTGCCAGCAGTGAAGATCTTTGGGGGGGAGACACTGAAGCTTTCTTT
TRBJ2-5	13	TRBV29-1	TRBD1	NA	CSVEDRDGETQYF	TGCAGCGTAGAGGACAGGGACGGGGAGACCCAGTACTTC
TRBJ1-1	13	TRBV29-1	TRBD1	NA	CSASPGGVTGAFF	TGCAGCGCCTCGCCAGGGGGCGTCACTGGAGCTTTCTTT
TRBJ2-2	15	TRBV12-3/TRBV12-4	NA	many	CASRSGLTNTGELFF	TGTGCCAGCAGATCGGGACTGACGAACACCGGGGAGCTGTTTTTT
TRBJ1-2	12	TRBV2	NA	many	CASRRAVYGYTF	TGTGCCAGCAGGCGGGCAGTCTATGGCTACACCTTC
TRBJ1-5	14	TRBV5-1	NA	few	CASSEGRSDQPQHF	TGCGCCAGCAGCGAAGGACGGTCTGATCAGCCCCAGCATTTT
TRBJ1-2	14	TRBV18	NA	NA	CASSPPSGVYGYTF	TGTGCCAGCTCACCACCCAGCGGAGTCTATGGCTACACCTTC
TRBJ2-7	12	TRBV6-1	NA	few	CASGQRNDEQYF	TGTGCCAGCGGCCAAAGGAACGACGAGCAGTACTTC
TRBJ2-1	15	TRBV3-1	TRBD2	NA	CASSQEFAGGLEQFF	TGTGCCAGCAGCCAAGAGTTCGCGGGAGGGCTTGAGCAGTTCTTC
TRBJ2-2	14	TRBV6-1	NA	NA	CASSRYTNTGELFF	TGTGCCAGCAGTAGGTACACGAACACCGGGGAGCTGTTTTTT
TRBJ2-7	16	TRBV6-7	TRBD2	NA	CASSTGTSGSFDEQYF	TGTGCCAGCAGCACCGGGACTAGCGGGAGTTTCGACGAGCAGTACTTC
TRBJ1-5	13	TRBV6-1	NA	few	CATLEESNQPQHF	TGTGCCACCCTAGAGGAAAGCAATCAGCCCCAGCATTTT
TRBJ2-7	16	TRBV10-3	TRBD2	few	CAISEWLAGGNYEQYF	TGTGCCATCAGTGAGTGGCTAGCGGGAGGTAACTACGAGCAGTACTTC
TRBJ1-4	11	TRBV27	NA	NA	CASSLRGKLFF	TGTGCCAGCAGTTTACGGGGGAAACTGTTTTTT
TRBJ1-1	14	TRBV12-3/TRBV12-4	TRBD1	NA	CASSRRGWDTEAFF	TGTGCCAGCAGTCGCAGGGGGTGGGACACTGAAGCTTTCTTT
TRBJ2-7	12	TRBV29-1	TRBD1	NA	CSVLQGAYEQYF	TGCAGCGTTTTACAGGGGGCCTACGAGCAGTACTTC
TRBJ2-2	16	TRBV5-1	TRBD1	NA	CASSLGRDRNTGELFF	TGCGCCAGCAGCTTGGGCCGGGACAGAAACACCGGGGAGCTGTTTTTT
TRBJ1-2	16	TRBV27	NA	NA	CASSFLSDLQIYGYTF	TGTGCCAGCAGTTTTTTGAGCGACCTTCAAATCTATGGCTACACCTTC
TRBJ2-5	15	TRBV6-5	NA	many	CASSYGGSGKETQYF	TGTGCCAGCAGTTACGGCGGTAGCGGAAAAGAGACCCAGTACTTC
TRBJ2-5	16	TRBV2	NA	many	CASSETGGGPQETQYF	TGTGCCAGCAGTGAAACTGGCGGCGGGCCCCAAGAGACCCAGTACTTC
TRBJ2-7	13	TRBV10-3	NA	NA	CAISEGRTYEQYF	TGTGCCATCTCCGAAGGGAGGACCTACGAGCAGTACTTC
TRBJ2-7	13	TRBV27	NA	few	CASRPLGSFEQYF	TGTGCCAGCAGGCCGCTGGGTAGTTTCGAGCAGTACTTC
TRBJ1-4	14	TRBV13	NA	NA	CASSRRGTGEKLFF	TGTGCCAGCAGCCGGAGGGGTACGGGGGAAAAACTGTTTTTT
TRBJ1-5	15	TRBV19	NA	NA	CASSKGTLSNQPQHF	TGTGCCAGTAGTAAGGGGACACTTAGCAATCAGCCCCAGCATTTT
TRBJ1-5	14	TRBV2	TRBD1	many	CASLGRGSNQPQHF	TGTGCCAGCCTTGGCAGGGGGAGCAATCAGCCCCAGCATTTT
TRBJ2-5	14	TRBV29-1	NA	NA	CSVTVRTGQETQYF	TGCAGCGTCACCGTGCGGACGGGCCAAGAGACCCAGTACTTC
TRBJ2-7	13	TRBV29-1	NA	few	CSGIGPGPYEQYF	TGCAGTGGAATCGGGCCCGGACCCTACGAGCAGTACTTC
TRBJ1-4	15	TRBV4-1	NA	few	CASSRPGTTNEKLFF	TGCGCCAGCAGCCGACCAGGGACAACTAATGAAAAACTGTTTTTT
TRBJ1-1	15	TRBV12-3/TRBV12-4	NA	many	CASSLAGRLNTEAFF	TGTGCCAGCAGTTTAGCAGGACGGTTGAACACTGAAGCTTTCTTT
TRBJ1-4	13	TRBV12-3/TRBV12-4	NA	NA	CASSLRRDEKLFF	TGTGCCAGCAGTTTACGCAGAGATGAAAAACTGTTTTTT
TRBJ1-4	13	TRBV15	NA	many	CATSRGTAEKLFF	TGTGCCACCAGCAGAGGGACAGCAGAAAAACTGTTTTTT
TRBJ1-4	14	TRBV12-3/TRBV12-4	NA	NA	CASSAGTPNEKLFF	TGTGCCAGCAGCGCCGGGACTCCGAATGAAAAACTGTTTTTT
TRBJ2-1	15	TRBV2	TRBD2	few	CASEGTSGSYNEQFF	TGTGCCAGCGAAGGGACTAGCGGGTCCTACAATGAGCAGTTCTTC
TRBJ2-7	12	TRBV20-1	TRBD2	NA	CSATGGGKGQYF	TGCAGTGCTACGGGCGGGGGGAAAGGGCAGTACTTC
TRBJ1-2	14	TRBV5-1	NA	many	CASSLGTTNYGYTF	TGTGCCAGCAGCTTAGGGACAACTAACTATGGCTACACCTTC
TRBJ2-5	14	TRBV7-9	NA	few	CASSALTSGETQYF	TGTGCCAGCAGCGCCCTGACTAGTGGGGAGACCCAGTACTTC
TRBJ1-4	15	TRBV27	NA	many	CASSSYGTENEKLFF	TGTGCCAGCAGTTCGTATGGGACTGAGAATGAAAAACTGTTTTTT
TRBJ1-1	16	TRBV6-1	NA	many	CASSRSGGAFYTEAFF	TGTGCCAGCAGCCGAAGTGGGGGGGCGTTTTACACTGAAGCTTTCTTT